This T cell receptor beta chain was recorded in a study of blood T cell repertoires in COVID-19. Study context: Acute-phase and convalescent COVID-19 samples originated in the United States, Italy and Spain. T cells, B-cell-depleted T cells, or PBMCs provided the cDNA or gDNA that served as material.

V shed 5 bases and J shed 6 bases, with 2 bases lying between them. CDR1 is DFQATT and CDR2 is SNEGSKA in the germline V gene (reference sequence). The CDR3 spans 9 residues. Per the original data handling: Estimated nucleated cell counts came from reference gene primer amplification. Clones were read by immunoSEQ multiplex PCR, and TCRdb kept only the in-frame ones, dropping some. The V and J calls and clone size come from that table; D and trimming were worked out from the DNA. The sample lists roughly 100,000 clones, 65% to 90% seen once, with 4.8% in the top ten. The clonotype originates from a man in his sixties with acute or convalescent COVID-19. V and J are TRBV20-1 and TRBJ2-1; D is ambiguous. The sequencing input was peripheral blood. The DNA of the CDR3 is TGCAGTGCTCTCAATGAGCAGTTCTTC. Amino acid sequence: CSALNEQFF.